The text below deals with one TCR beta chain. It lacks a known antigen. Being one base from a much bigger clone, this may be a read error. The CDR3 does not end in the conserved phenylalanine or tryptophan, so this is likely a read error. The data originate from a study of lung T cells in sarcoidosis with Löfgren's syndrome (dated by TCRdb to 2016 to 2017). Regarding the research as a whole: Sarcoidosis was characterized as a granulomatous, predominantly pulmonary disease marked by accumulation of CD4+ T cells in bronchoalveolar lavage fluid. The repertoire analyses concentrated on Lofgren's syndrome patients.

What the study reported, not specific to this receptor: Compared with control subjects, Lofgren's syndrome patients were reported to have TRAV12-1 and TRBV2 as the most expanded V gene segments. CDR3 motifs in TRAV12-1 and TRBV2 were reported to be shared across several Lofgren's syndrome patients, which suggests public CD4+ TCR repertoires. Recognition of a sarcoidosis-associated antigen was only suggested, and the antigen itself remained putative and was not identified. In alphabeta pairing analysis, TRAV12-1 preferentially paired with TRBV2, and these paired TCRs showed CDR3 homology.

Sequencing was carried out with an Illumina MiSeq. Using fastp trimming at Q25 and MiXCR clonotype assembly, TCRdb reanalyzed the public sequencing data and kept in-frame beta chains. Under each unique CDR3 protein, matching rows form one entry showing the most common genes and DNA. Across this sample there are around 60,000 distinct CDR3 sequences, with roughly 20% seen only once. About 2.3% of the sample comes from the top ten. Looking up the germline V gene yields CDR1 MDHEN and CDR2 SYDVKM. From V the trimming removes 5 bases and from J it removes 11 bases, while the gene matches leave 8 bases of the junction unaccounted for. The CDR3 is made up of 13 amino acids, end residues included. The DNA shown is the 39-base CDR3, in frame from base 1.

Sequencing input: CD4+ T cells from PBMCs. The chain was built from TRBV28 and TRBJ2-3, with 9 bases in between that match TRBD2. The receptor comes from a human donor with sarcoidosis (Löfgren's syndrome or another form), or a control subject (not recorded which). The nucleotides are TGTGCCAGCAGTGTCAGAGCGGGGGGAGTGCAGTATTCT. This encodes CASSVRAGGVQYS.